The clone carrying this T cell receptor beta chain has a handful of counts. Over 95% purity was reached by all sorted populations. What was sequenced were expressed TCRB transcripts, since all of the isolated RNA had been reverse transcribed. Reads from naive, central memory and regulatory T cell samples averaged about 3.3 million. Some clones are missing from TCRdb's copy, which holds only in-frame ones; the method was immunoSEQ multiplex PCR. The data show 900,000 or so clones, about a sixth seen once. This sample is part of a study of beta chain features in type 1 diabetes. This CDR3 comprises 15 residues. V was shortened by 0 bases and J by 6 bases, with 12 bases between the two germline ends. Per the germline V gene, CDR1 is KGHSH and CDR2 is LQKENI.

The sequence was obtained from a woman in her late teens or twenties in good health. This rearrangement joins TRBV18 to TRBJ1-3; TRBD1 might be the D (5 bases). Specimen: naive CD4+ T cells from blood. The CDR3 nucleotides are TGTGCCAGCTCACCACCGGGACCTCCAATAAACACCATATATTTT. Translated, it gives CASSPPGPPINTIYF.